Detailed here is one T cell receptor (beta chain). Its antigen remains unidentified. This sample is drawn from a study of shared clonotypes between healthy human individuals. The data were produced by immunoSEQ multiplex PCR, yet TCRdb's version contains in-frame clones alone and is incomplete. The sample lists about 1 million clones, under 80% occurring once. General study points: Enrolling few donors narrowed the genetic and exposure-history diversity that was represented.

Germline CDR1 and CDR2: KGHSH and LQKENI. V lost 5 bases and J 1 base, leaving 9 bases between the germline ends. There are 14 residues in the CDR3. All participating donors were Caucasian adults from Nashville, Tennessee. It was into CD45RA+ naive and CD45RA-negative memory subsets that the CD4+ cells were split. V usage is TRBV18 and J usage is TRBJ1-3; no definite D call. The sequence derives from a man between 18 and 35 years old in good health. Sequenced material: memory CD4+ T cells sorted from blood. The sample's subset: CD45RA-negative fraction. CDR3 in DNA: TGTGCCAGCTCAAATGGACGGTCTGGAAACACCATATATTTT. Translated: CASSNGRSGNTIYF.